The T cell receptor beta chain under discussion was sequenced for a study of blood T cell repertoires in COVID-19. On the study more broadly: From the United States, Italy and Spain came samples of acute and convalescent COVID-19.

The data were produced by immunoSEQ multiplex PCR, yet TCRdb's version contains in-frame clones alone and is incomplete. The data show about 180,000 clones, under 85% seen once. J was trimmed by 0 bases and V by 3 bases; bases with no gene match: 9. The germline V gene encodes CDR1 DFQATT and CDR2 SNEGSKA (reference sequence). This CDR3 region has 16 residues. The rearrangement joins TRBV20-1 to TRBJ2-5; 8 bases are a match to TRBD1. The sequencing sample was made of peripheral blood. This receptor was obtained from a human donor in a cohort sampled during active COVID-19. CDR3 loop: CSASPIGQGDQETQYF. For the CDR3, the DNA is TGCAGTGCTAGTCCCATTGGACAGGGCGACCAAGAGACCCAGTACTTC.